The 13 T cell receptor beta chains reported below all come from one sample, sequenced in a study of vaccination and CD4 T cells after COVID-19. The Oncomine TCR Beta short-read assay generated sequence data from the DNA of cultured CD4+ T cells. MiXCR was run by TCRdb on the PCR reads, yielding one entry per CDR3 protein. The table lists about 10,000 distinct CDR3 sequences, about four fifths of them singletons. Regarding treatment: approximately 9-day PBMC culture with coronavirus spike peptide pools or control peptides (ViraFEST assay). No antigens are known for them. What was sequenced was CD4+ T cells from blood, cultured in vitro. The origin of the receptors is a human donor who had recovered from COVID-19.

V is TRBV20-1 and J is TRBJ1-2, with a tentative D call TRBD1 (5 bases). Germline CDR1 and CDR2: DFQATT and SNEGSKA (reference sequence). V gave up 5 bases and J gave up 7 bases, with 17 bases separating them. The CDR3 is 13 amino acids. The DNA for the CDR3 is TGCAGTGCTCCCGGACTCCTCGGGGGTGGCTACACCTTC. This encodes CSAPGLLGGGYTF.

J is TRBJ1-1 and V is TRBV12-3 or TRBV12-4, with D perhaps TRBD1 (5 bases). The CDR3 is made up of 11 amino acids. V gave up 6 bases and J gave up 5 bases, with 7 bases separating them. CDR3 DNA sequence: TGTGCCAGCAGGTGGGGGACTGAAGCTTTCTTT. Amino acids: CASRWGTEAFF.

The genes are TRBV20-1 and TRBJ1-6; 7 bases are a match to TRBD1. CDR3 length: 16 residues. CDR1 and CDR2 (germline): DFQATT, SNEGSKA (reference sequence). V shed 6 bases, J shed 0 bases, and the junction held 8 bases outside the gene matches. This CDR3 is CSAQTGPSSYNSPLHF. The DNA of the CDR3 is TGCAGTGCCCAGACAGGGCCAAGCTCCTATAATTCACCCCTCCACTTT.

The rearrangement joins TRBV24-1 to TRBJ2-3, with 12 bases fitting TRBD2. Germline V gives CDR1 KGHDR, CDR2 SFDVKD. Unmatched junction bases numbered 8, after V lost 4 bases and J lost 4 bases. This CDR3 region has 17 residues. CDR3 in DNA: TGTGCCACCAGTGAGGTGACTAGCGGGAGAGTGGCAGATACGCAGTATTTT. Residues: CATSEVTSGRVADTQYF.

The rearrangement joins TRBV6-5 to TRBJ1-1; D may be TRBD1 (5 bases). CDR1 is MNHEY, CDR2 SVGAGI, per germline. Deletions cut 2 bases from V and 0 bases from J, with 13 bases between. This CDR3 is 16 amino acids long. In DNA form, the CDR3 reads TGTGCCAGCAGTTACGGGGGGGTGCCAATGAACACTGAAGCTTTCTTT. Protein: CASSYGGVPMNTEAFF.

The rearrangement joins TRBV11-2 to TRBJ2-7; D unresolved. From germline, CDR1 is SGHAT and CDR2 FQNNGV. The V gene lost 5 bases and the J gene lost 0 bases, with 14 bases spanning the gap. This CDR3 region has 15 residues. The CDR3 region has the DNA TGTGCCAGCAGCCCTCCCGACACTACCTCCTACGAGCAGTACTTC. This codes for CASSPPDTTSYEQYF.

The gene calls are TRBV28 and TRBJ1-2; 8 bases are shared with TRBD1. Per the germline V gene, CDR1 is MDHEN and CDR2 is SYDVKM. The CDR3 has 12 amino acids. The V gene end was trimmed by 5 bases and the J gene end by 7 bases; junction bases not matched to a gene: 3. The CDR3 sequence is CASSGQGIGYTF. The CDR3 DNA reads as TGTGCCAGCAGTGGACAGGGAATTGGCTACACCTTC.

This chain links TRBV7-3 with TRBJ1-1; D gene ambiguous. The V and J ends lost 2 bases and 5 bases respectively, with 12 bases between them. Germline lookup yields CDR1 SGHTA and CDR2 FQGTGA. The length of the CDR3 is 14 residues. The CDR3 DNA reads as TGTGCCAGCAGCTTAGAGGCCGGGCGGACTGAAGCTTTCTTT. Its protein is CASSLEAGRTEAFF.

V gene TRBV15 combines with J gene TRBJ2-3; D may correspond to TRBD1 or TRBD2 (5 bases each). Trimming took 3 bases from V and 2 from J, leaving 9 bases between them. This CDR3 spans 14 amino acids. Germline CDR1 and CDR2: LNHNV and YYDKDF (reference sequence). This CDR3 reads CATSRGVATDTQYF. The DNA of the CDR3 is TGTGCCACCAGCAGGGGGGTTGCCACAGATACGCAGTATTTT. Full variable domain (rest looked up from reference TRBV15 and TRBJ2-3): DAMVIQNPRYQVTQFGKPVTLSCSQTLNHNVMYWYQQKSSQAPKLLFHYYDKDFNNEADTPDNFQSRRPNTSFCFLDIRSPGLGDTAMYLCATSRGVATDTQYFGPGTRLTVL.

V usage is TRBV20-1 and J usage is TRBJ2-5; TRBD2 matches at 11 bases. CDR3 size: 14 residues. V shed 5 bases and J 5 bases; nucleotides not matched to a gene: 7. Germline V CDR1 and CDR2: DFQATT, SNEGSKA (reference sequence). CDR3 DNA: TGCAGTGCTGTAGCGGGAGGGCCGGGGGAGACCCAGTACTTC. Its translation is CSAVAGGPGETQYF.

Note on this clonotype: One junction end does not reproduce the germline sequence, and a read error may be involved. This chain links TRBV5-3 with TRBJ2-5; 11 bases align to TRBD1. TRBV5-3 is designated an ORF whose function remains uncertain. This CDR3 comprises 14 residues. The CDR3 region is CASSYWDRGETQYF. Here the CDR3 DNA reads TGTGCCAGCAGCTACTGGGACAGGGGGGAGACCCAGTACTTC.

The chain employs TRBV7-9 and TRBJ1-5; the D gene is possibly TRBD1 (5 bases). The V gene lost 5 bases and the J gene lost 7 bases, with 15 bases spanning the gap. Germline V CDR1 and CDR2: SEHNR, FQNEAQ (reference sequence). The CDR3 length is 14 residues. The DNA for the CDR3 is TGTGCCAGCAGCAGGAGAGGGGTAGGACAGCCCCAGCATTTT. Its translation: CASSRRGVGQPQHF.

This clonotype was counted a single time. The chain carries TRBV28 and TRBJ2-7, with D unresolved. Germline CDR1 MDHEN, CDR2 SYDVKM. This CDR3 region has 12 residues. The V and J ends lost 7 bases and 12 bases respectively, with 19 bases between them. Written as DNA, the CDR3 is TGTGCCAGCACCAAAGGTGGTCCCATTTCGTACTTC. Translation gives CASTKGGPISYF.